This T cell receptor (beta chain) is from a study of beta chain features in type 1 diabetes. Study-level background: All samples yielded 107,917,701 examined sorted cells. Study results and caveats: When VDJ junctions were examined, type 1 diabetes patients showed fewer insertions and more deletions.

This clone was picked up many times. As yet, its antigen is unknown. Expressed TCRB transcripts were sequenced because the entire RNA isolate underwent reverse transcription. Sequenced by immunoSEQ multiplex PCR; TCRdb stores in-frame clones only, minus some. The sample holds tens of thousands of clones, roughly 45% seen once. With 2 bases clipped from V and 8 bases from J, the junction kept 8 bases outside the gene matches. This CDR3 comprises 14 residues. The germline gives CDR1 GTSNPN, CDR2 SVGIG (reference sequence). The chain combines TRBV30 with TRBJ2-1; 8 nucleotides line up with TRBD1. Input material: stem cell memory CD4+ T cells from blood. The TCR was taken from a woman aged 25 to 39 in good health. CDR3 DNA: TGTGCCTGGAGTACGACAGGGGAAGGCTATGAGCAGTTCTTC. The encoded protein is CAWSTTGEGYEQFF.